The clone carrying this TCR beta chain was counted ten times or more. About 450 ng RNA was reverse transcribed with alpha and beta constant-region primers. Separate chain-specific third strand synthesis with multiplexing indices produced the alpha and beta libraries. A single primer pair per chain amplified all rearrangements, with per-molecule barcodes. Two random hexamers, added before amplification and joined, formed each molecule's 12-nucleotide barcode. MiXCR, applied by TCRdb to the 5' RACE reads, yields one record per CDR3 protein. The data show some 14,000 distinct CDR3 sequences, approximately 12% seen once. Roughly three months, about 14 weeks, into antiretroviral therapy, follow-up blood was collected. Whole blood was used without fractionation, so all unsorted peripheral T cells were included. The RNA source was a roughly 2.6 ml peripheral blood draw. The sample belongs to a study of HIV-infected patients and healthy controls.

The V end lost 2 bases, the J end lost 3 bases, and 8 bases lay between the germline ends. Per the germline V gene, CDR1 is LGHDT and CDR2 is YNNKEL (reference sequence). The CDR3 covers 13 residues. The receptor's source is an adult with HIV infection. The donor label of this sample is uncertain. Here the sequenced sample was blood, taken during antiretroviral therapy. V is TRBV3-1 and J is TRBJ2-7; unclear D gene. The CDR3 nucleotides are TGTGCCAGCAGCCAACGGTACAGCTACGAGCAGTACTTC. Translated, it gives CASSQRYSYEQYF.